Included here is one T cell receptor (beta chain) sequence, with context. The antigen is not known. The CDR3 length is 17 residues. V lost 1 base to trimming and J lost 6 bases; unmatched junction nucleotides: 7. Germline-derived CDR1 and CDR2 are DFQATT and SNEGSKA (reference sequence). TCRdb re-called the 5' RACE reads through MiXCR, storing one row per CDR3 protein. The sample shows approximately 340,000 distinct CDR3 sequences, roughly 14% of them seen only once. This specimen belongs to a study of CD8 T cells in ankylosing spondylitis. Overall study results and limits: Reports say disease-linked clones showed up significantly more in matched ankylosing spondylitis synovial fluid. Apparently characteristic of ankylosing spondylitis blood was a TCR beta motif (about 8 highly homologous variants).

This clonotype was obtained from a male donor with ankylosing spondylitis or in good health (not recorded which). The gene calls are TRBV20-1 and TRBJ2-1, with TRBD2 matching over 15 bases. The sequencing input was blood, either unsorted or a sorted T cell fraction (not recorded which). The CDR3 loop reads CSARGGLAGGGSNEQFF. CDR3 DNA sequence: TGCAGTGCTAGAGGCGGACTAGCGGGAGGGGGGTCCAATGAGCAGTTCTTC.